A single sample is the source of the 19 T cell receptor beta chains below, sequenced in a study of blood T cells in healthy people across ages. A second 7 to 11 cycle PCR used barcoded and J-beta primers. TCRdb processed the 5' RACE reads anew with MiXCR; each CDR3 protein has one entry. The table records over a million distinct CDR3 sequences, approximately 40% of them present only once. Material for sequencing was blood. The receptors were sampled from a woman aged 18-29 years in good health.

This chain links TRBV3-1 with TRBJ2-1; D is uncertain. This CDR3 is 11 amino acids long. Trimming stripped 4 bases from V and 6 bases from J, with 4 bases between. In germline, CDR1 is LGHDT, CDR2 YNNKEL (reference sequence). CDR3 nucleotide sequence: TGTGCCAGCAGCCGCCCCAATGAGCAGTTCTTC. Translating gives CASSRPNEQFF.

The chain carries TRBV11-2 and TRBJ1-6, with D perhaps TRBD1 (6 bases). This CDR3 is built from 15 residues. Germline CDR1 reads SGHAT; CDR2 reads FQNNGV. The ends were cut back, 1 base at V and 8 bases at J, with 12 bases in the middle. The CDR3 protein is CASSLGQVVHSPLHF. In DNA form, the CDR3 reads TGTGCCAGCAGCTTAGGACAGGTGGTGCATTCACCCCTCCACTTT.

This clonotype occurred a few times. V and J are TRBV20-1 and TRBJ1-2; no clear D gene. CDR1 DFQATT and CDR2 SNEGSKA come from the germline V gene (reference sequence). The CDR3 runs 13 residues. V lost 6 bases, J lost 0 bases, and 11 bases lay in between. CDR3 sequence: CSAPQSSNYGYTF. For the CDR3, the DNA is TGCAGTGCCCCCCAGTCATCTAACTATGGCTACACCTTC.

The J gene is TRBJ2-3, the V gene TRBV29-1, with 7 positions matching TRBD2. Germline loops: CDR1 SQVTM, CDR2 ANQGSEA. There are 13 residues in the CDR3. V dropped 8 bases and J dropped 4; count of bases not matched to a gene: 9. The CDR3: CSSDGGRSDTQYF. The CDR3 DNA reads TGCAGCTCCGACGGGGGGAGGTCAGATACGCAGTATTTT.

The rearrangement uses TRBV12-3 or TRBV12-4 and TRBJ2-7; 11 positions match TRBD1. CDR3 length: 15 residues. Trimming at V came to 8 bases and at J to 6 bases, leaving 12 bases not matched to a gene. The CDR3 protein is CASGSGTGGVGEQYF. CDR3 DNA: TGTGCCAGCGGATCCGGGACAGGGGGTGTGGGCGAGCAGTACTTC.

There are a few counts of this clonotype. The rearrangement joins TRBV5-5 to TRBJ1-2; D uncertain. The germline gives CDR1 SGHKS, CDR2 YYEKEE (reference sequence). V lost 2 bases and J 8 bases, leaving 13 bases between the germline ends. This CDR3 region has 13 residues. CDR3 DNA sequence: TGTGCCAGCAGCTTCCTGGACCTTAGGGGCTACACCTTC. Its protein product is CASSFLDLRGYTF.

There are a few counts of this clonotype. V usage is TRBV20-1 and J usage is TRBJ1-6, with D perhaps TRBD1 (5 bases). CDR3 size: 15 residues. Trimming stripped 5 bases from V and 2 bases from J, with 13 bases between. Germline CDR1 reads DFQATT; CDR2 reads SNEGSKA (reference sequence). CDR3 nucleotides: TGCAGTGCTCCACAGGAGGAAACCTATAATTCACCCCTCCACTTT. As protein: CSAPQEETYNSPLHF.

The CDR3 nucleotides read TGCAGCGTCCGACAGGGGGCTAGTGAAAAACTGTTTTTT. Its protein product is CSVRQGASEKLFF. V and J are TRBV29-1 and TRBJ1-4; 10 bases align to TRBD1. J lost 7 bases, V lost 6 bases, and 5 bases had no gene match. CDR1 SQVTM and CDR2 ANQGSEA come from the germline V gene. This CDR3 has 13 amino acids.

CDR3 sequence: CASSEGAWGLTGYTF. The CDR3 DNA sequence: TGTGCCAGCAGTGAAGGGGCTTGGGGGTTGACTGGCTACACCTTC. This chain connects TRBV6-1 to TRBJ1-2; a weak D match, TRBD1 (5 bases). This CDR3 region has 15 residues. The V end lost 1 base, the J end lost 7 bases, and 16 bases lay between the germline ends. Germline V lookup: CDR1 MNHNS, CDR2 SASEGT.

The chain joins TRBV7-3 to TRBJ2-1, with D perhaps TRBD1 (6 bases). The J call is in doubt because the DNA end fits TRBJ2-7 better. The CDR3 covers 16 residues. Germline assignment: CDR1 SGHTA and CDR2 FQGTGA. CDR3 nucleotides: TGTGCCAGCAGCTTAACGGGGGCGGTTTCCTACAATGAGCAGTACTTC. Translated: CASSLTGAVSYNEQYF.

The chain recombines TRBV7-9 with TRBJ2-3, with D hard to call. Trimming took 5 bases from V and 1 from J, leaving 7 bases between them. CDR1 SEHNR and CDR2 FQNEAQ come from the germline V gene (reference sequence). CDR3 size: 13 residues. The CDR3 region has the DNA TGTGCCAGCAGCCGGTGGGGCACAGATACGCAGTATTTT. Encoded protein: CASSRWGTDTQYF. Variable domain in full (rest from reference TRBV7-9 and TRBJ2-3): DTGVSQNPRHKITKRGQNVTFRCDPISEHNRLYWYRQTLGQGPEFLTYFQNEAQLEKSRLLSDRFSAERPKGSFSTLEIQRTEQGDSAMYLCASSRWGTDTQYFGPGTRLTVL.

Concerning this clonotype: A junction boundary mismatches the germline segment, possibly from a read error. V and J are TRBV4-1 and TRBJ2-1; 8 bases are a match to TRBD2. In germline, CDR1 is MGHRA, CDR2 YSYEKL. This CDR3 comprises 16 residues. The CDR3 reads CASTRQREGPYNERFF. For the CDR3, the DNA is TGCGCCAGCACCCGACAACGGGAGGGCCCCTACAATGAGCGGTTCTTC.

The CDR3 nucleotides are TGTGCCAGCAGCCCGCCCGGGCGTTACACTGAAGCTTTCTTT. Encoded protein: CASSPPGRYTEAFF. The chain carries TRBV3-1 and TRBJ1-1; D not certain. Germline loops: CDR1 LGHDT, CDR2 YNNKEL (reference sequence). This CDR3 is built from 14 residues. V lost 4 bases and J lost 3, with 12 bases in between.

The chain links TRBV10-2 to TRBJ2-4; D possibly uses TRBD1 or TRBD2 (5 bases each). The J call is uncertain, as TRBJ2-7 better fits the DNA end. The CDR3 has 15 residues. Germline values: CDR1 WSHSY, CDR2 SAAADI. The CDR3 region has the DNA TGCGCCAGCAGTGAGAGAAGGGACGTCGCCTACGAGCAGTACTTC. Translating gives CASSERRDVAYEQYF.

The gene calls are TRBV20-1 and TRBJ2-5; 11 bases line up with TRBD1. TRBJ2-7 matches the DNA end more closely, so the J call is doubtful. In germline, CDR1 is DFQATT, CDR2 SNEGSKA (reference sequence). The CDR3 is made up of 15 amino acids. The DNA of the CDR3 is TGCAGTGCTAGGAACCGGGACAGGGGGTCATACGAGCAGTACTTC. Translated: CSARNRDRGSYEQYF.

V and J are TRBV20-1 and TRBJ2-1; D is perhaps TRBD1 (5 bases). Germline V gene data show CDR1 as DFQATT and CDR2 as SNEGSKA (reference sequence). V was shortened by 6 bases and J by 9 bases, with 12 bases between the two germline ends. This CDR3 is built from 11 residues. The CDR3 loop reads CSAFQGTEQFF. The CDR3 coding sequence is TGCAGTGCCTTCCAGGGAACTGAGCAGTTCTTC.

This clonotype was seen a handful of times. This chain links TRBV9 with TRBJ1-3; D ambiguous. The V gene's germline CDR1 is SGDLS and CDR2 YYNGEE. The V and J ends lost 3 bases and 6 bases respectively, with 13 bases between them. The length of the CDR3 is 14 residues. The CDR3 region has the DNA TGTGCCAGCAGCGATTGGAGCTTGGAAAACACCATATATTTT. It encodes CASSDWSLENTIYF.

There are a few counts of this clonotype. The rearrangement joins TRBV10-3 to TRBJ1-4; tentatively, D is TRBD1 (6 bases). The CDR3 sequence is 13 residues long. Trimming took 10 bases from V and 5 from J, leaving 14 bases between them. Germline values: CDR1 ENHRY, CDR2 SYGVKD. The CDR3 coding sequence is TGTGCCACCGAGACAGGATCGAATGAAAAACTGTTTTTT. It yields the protein CATETGSNEKLFF.

This clonotype appeared a single time. The V and J genes are TRBV20-1 and TRBJ1-4; 7 bases map to TRBD1. The CDR3 is 16 residues long. CDR1 and CDR2 from the germline V gene are DFQATT and SNEGSKA (reference sequence). V was pared by 1 base and J by 0 bases, with 5 bases of the junction left unmatched. CDR3 DNA sequence: TGCAGTGCTAGAGGACAGGGCCTTGCAACTAATGAAAAACTGTTTTTT. Its protein product is CSARGQGLATNEKLFF.